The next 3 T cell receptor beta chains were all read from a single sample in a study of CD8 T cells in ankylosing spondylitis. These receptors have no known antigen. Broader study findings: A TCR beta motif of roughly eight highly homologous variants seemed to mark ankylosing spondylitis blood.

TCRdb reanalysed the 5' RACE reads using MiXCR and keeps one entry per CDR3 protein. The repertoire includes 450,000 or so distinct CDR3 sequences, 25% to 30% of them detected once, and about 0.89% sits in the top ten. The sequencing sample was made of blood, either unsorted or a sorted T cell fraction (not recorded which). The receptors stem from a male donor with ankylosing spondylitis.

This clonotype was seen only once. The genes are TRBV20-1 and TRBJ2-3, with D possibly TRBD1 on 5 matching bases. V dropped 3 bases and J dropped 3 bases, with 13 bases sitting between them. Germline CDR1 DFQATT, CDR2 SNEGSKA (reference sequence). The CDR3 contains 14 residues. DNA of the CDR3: TGCAGTGCTAGTTATATGGGGCAGACAGATACGCAGTATTTT. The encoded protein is CSASYMGQTDTQYF.

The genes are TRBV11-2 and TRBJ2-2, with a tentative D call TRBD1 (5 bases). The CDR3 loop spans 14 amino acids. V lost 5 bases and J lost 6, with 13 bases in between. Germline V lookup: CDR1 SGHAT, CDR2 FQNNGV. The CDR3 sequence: CASSQVRAPGELFF. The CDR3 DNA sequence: TGTGCCAGCAGCCAGGTCAGGGCCCCCGGGGAGCTGTTTTTT.

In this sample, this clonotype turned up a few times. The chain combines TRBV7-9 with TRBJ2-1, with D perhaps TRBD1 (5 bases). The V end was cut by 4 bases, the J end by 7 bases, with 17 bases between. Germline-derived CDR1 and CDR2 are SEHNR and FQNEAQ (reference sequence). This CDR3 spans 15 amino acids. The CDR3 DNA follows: TGTGCCAGCAGCTCCCCAGGGTTATCGAAAAATGAGCAGTTCTTC. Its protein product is CASSSPGLSKNEQFF.